This T cell receptor beta chain emerged from a study of cytomegalovirus exposure and HLA in healthy donors (dated by TCRdb to between 2016 and 2019). Study-wide context: An earlier analysis of some 620 of the donors reported 250 to 350 Gb of sequence data and around 120 million unique TCR beta sequences obtained from some 200 million T cells. An early release covering 550 to 650 HLA-typed donors comprised about 310 gigabases of sequencing data and around 80 million unique TCR sequences. Among the roughly 380 genotyped donors, approximately 81% belonged to the genetic ancestry cluster associated with self-reported Caucasian donors. The study was designed to test whether signatures of past pathogen exposure could be identified by cataloging public T cell receptors. The study profiled the T cell repertoires of fewer than 850 subjects by immunosequencing and related them to cytomegalovirus serostatus. In addition to the first cohort of hundreds of subjects, a separate validation cohort of 130 or so different subjects was used. High-throughput TCR immunosequencing, statistical association of individual TCRs with disease status, and machine learning were combined to predict cytomegalovirus infection status. To study patterns of TCR occurrence, a later analysis re-analyzed previously published TCR beta repertoires from more than 550 donors and added high-resolution HLA genotyping. Rather than drawing on any new phenotypic data, the later analysis identified candidate immune exposures from TCR beta sequences and the way those sequences occurred across donors. An earlier analysis of 587 of the donors applied high-throughput TCR beta sequencing to assess whether each TCR beta V gene segment acted as functional or pseudogenic. Donor age, sex, ethnicity and CMV serostatus were compiled together with the repertoire data. A later genetic analysis took genome-wide SNP genotypes for about 65% of the 666 donors and used that subset as a discovery cohort. Every discovery cohort repertoire had been produced on one sequencing platform. Class I and class II HLA loci were covered by the typing at four-digit resolution. Typing coverage varied by locus: about 620-630 donors for A, B, C, DRB1 and DQB1; roughly 560 for DQA1; around 610 for DPA1; some 470 for DPB1. Roughly five DR-DQ haplotypes were treated as single units for association and clustering because of strong linkage in the cohort. Among 398 genotyped donors of the cohort, an average of about 240,000 unique TCR beta nucleotide sequences were sequenced per donor, around a sixth of them non-productive. What the study reported, not specific to this receptor: Sequencing depth was assumed to be roughly uniform across donors in the presence/absence analyses, though that assumption may not hold. Linkage disequilibrium might explain the correlated functional status among segregating V segments, but an unknown experimental factor could not be ruled out. In the study, 150 to 200 TCR beta chains were listed as associated with cytomegalovirus. A further reported finding was that TCR beta sequences accurately predicted the HLA-A and HLA-B alleles for most subjects in the first cohort. While some public TCRs were present in many individuals, most TCR sequences turned up only very rarely across donors. A few of the identified cytomegalovirus-associated TCR beta chains were confirmed in vitro to be specific for cytomegalovirus antigens. For the cohort, immune exposure information was limited to CMV serostatus. According to a later analysis, most CMV-associated TCR beta chains appeared to be HLA-restricted, and the HLA associations seemed to be driven largely by CMV exposure. In a later analysis, several top co-occurrence clusters were reported to appear linked to parvovirus B19, influenza, CMV and Epstein-Barr virus. An earlier analysis of around 540 of the donors showed that most TCR beta V segments appeared in productive rearrangements either about 87% or about 30% of the time, which broadly matched IMGT annotations. A later analysis associated approximately 17,000 TCR beta sequences with specific HLA alleles at a false discovery rate of 0.05. A later genetic analysis associated a missense DCLRE1C variant with V-gene and J-gene trimming of TCR beta chains, and an independent cohort replicated the association. A later genetic analysis reported fewer N-insertions in productive TCRs among donors in an Asian-associated ancestry cluster than the approximately 670-donor mean. Only TCR beta chains were sequenced in this cohort, and the absence of alpha or paired-chain data limited detectable features. Assigning TCR associations to individual alleles was difficult when HLA alleles, especially DR and DQ, strongly co-occurred. Compared with equally common non-associated chains, HLA-associated TCR beta chains in a later analysis were more clonally expanded and had lower generation probabilities. The earlier analysis of approximately 540 of the donors excluded some 15 rarely observed V segments, including chromosome 9 orphons, because counts were too low. In a later analysis, TCR association rates were found to vary across HLA loci, with the most associated TCRs seen for DRB1 alleles and the fewest for HLA-C alleles. The classifier was reported to diagnose cytomegalovirus status with high specificity and sensitivity in both the original cohort and the validation cohort. It was suggested by the authors that the approach could potentially be generalized to other disease states and immunological phenotypes. The 87-base-pair reads could not distinguish some IMGT-functional V segments, including TRBV6-2 and TRBV6-3, so those segments were excluded. The sequencing pipeline was judged likely to have produced a cluster of highly shared sequence variants as a technical artifact. Because HLA typing was unavailable for some donors at each locus, only the typed subset was used in association tests.

Concerning this clone: Its antigen is still unknown.

The library relied on the immunoSEQ multiplex PCR assay. The multiplex PCR relied on a mix of 60 forward primers for TCR Vbeta segments and 13 reverse primers for TCR Jbeta segments. The CDR3 region of rearranged TCR beta genes was amplified from genomic DNA with a multiplex PCR assay. The amplified TCR beta libraries were sequenced on the Illumina HiSeq System as 87-base-pair reads. In the authors' own workflow: Across the 600 to 700 repertoires, a later analysis counted 80 million or so unique TCR beta chains, around 11 million of which were shared by at least two donors. Raw reads were error-corrected and collapsed into unique sequences with a nearest-neighbor algorithm that merged closely related sequences to remove PCR and sequencing errors. To assign V, D and J gene segments, CDR3 sequences were aligned to IMGT reference sequences. Each retained sequence needed at least a six-nucleotide match to both a V gene segment and a J gene segment. Rearrangements were called productive when the CDR3 lacked stop codons and stayed in frame with V and J; all others were non-productive. Following IMGT convention, CDR3 was defined as the stretch from the second conserved V-encoded cysteine up to the conserved J-encoded phenylalanine. Sequences without an unambiguous match to a single V gene segment were excluded from the earlier analysis of 587 of the donors. In an earlier analysis of about 590 of the donors, a V segment was called functional when productive rearrangements were above 56.7%, and segregating when the standard deviation between donors exceeded 5%. To diagnose cytomegalovirus status from the catalog of TCR beta chain sequences, a statistical classification framework was built. In a later analysis, V and J genes were assigned by comparing TCR nucleotide sequences against IMGT/GENE-DB human TR gene sequences. The TCRdist pipeline was used in a later analysis to assign CDR3 sequences and most-parsimonious VDJ recombination scenarios. In a later analysis, each TCR beta chain was defined by its CDR3 amino acid sequence together with its V-gene family, and reads lacking a unique V-gene family were excluded. To address suspected cross-contamination and a sequencing artifact, a later analysis removed under 600 highly shared, low-generation-probability nucleotide sequences. In a later analysis, a clonal expansion index was calculated for each public chain from normalized within-repertoire ranks of inferred template counts. In a later analysis, generation probabilities were computed using a VDJ recombination model fitted to out-of-frame rearrangements, and the results were checked against IGoR. Hypergeometric tests were used in a later analysis to score TCR-TCR, TCR-HLA and TCR-CMV co-occurrence, with a repertoire-size bias correction applied to the TCR pairs. In a later analysis, false discovery rates were estimated by permuting HLA or CMV assignments 20 times. A later analysis grouped co-occurring TCRs with DBSCAN, adding TCRdist sequence similarity when clustering within HLA-allele-positive subsets. Repertoires with fewer than 30,000 or more than 120,000 public chains were left out of co-occurrence clustering, as were about five repertoires with anomalous nucleotide sharing. TCRdb holds this immuneACCESS table with in-frame rearrangements only. Some clones are missing; in checked studies, unresolved V genes explain under half, and the rest has no known cause. Clone size and V and J calls were adopted from that table, with D and trimming inferred from the DNA. Per the sample table, the count is about 78,000 clones. The ten largest clones capture roughly 7.4% of the sample.

Sequences ENHRY (CDR1) and SYGVKD (CDR2) are obtained from the germline V gene. The CDR3 measures 13 amino acids from cysteine to phenylalanine. The entry retains the CDR3 DNA only, 39 bases that are in frame from base 1. The junction shows trimming of 6 bases on V and 4 bases on J, plus 12 bases between the germline ends. The cohort comprised hundreds of healthy bone marrow donors. At the time of sampling, every cohort member was nominally healthy, though immune exposures that went unrecorded were likely present. The donor was CMV seropositive and belonged to the group of some 290 seropositive cohort members. A peripheral blood sample was provided by each donor, and peripheral blood mononuclear cells were used for TCR beta sequencing. The Qiagen DNeasy Blood Extraction Kit was used to extract genomic DNA from the blood cell samples.

The V and J genes are TRBV10-3 and TRBJ2-5, with TRBD2 perhaps the D gene, on 5 matching bases. The receptor comes from a female donor in good health and CMV-seropositive. The source material was PBMCs. The base sequence is TGTGCCATCAGCCTGGACTTCGGAGAGACCCAGTACTTC. Its translation reads: CAISLDFGETQYF.